This is a list of T cell receptor beta chains from one sample in a study of cytomegalovirus exposure and HLA in healthy donors. Method: immunoSEQ multiplex PCR; TCRdb's copy keeps in-frame clones and lacks some. The sample lists under 150,000 clones; roughly 82% were seen once. The sample comprised PBMCs. Receptors originate from a male donor in good health and CMV-seronegative. Both conserved end residues are part of each CDR3. D genes are given only for firm matches. The size entry is marked missing in some rows and otherwise reads once, few, many or a size class.

j_call,v_call,clone_size,d_call,cdr3_nt,cdr3_aa
TRBJ1-1,TRBV7-2,-,TRBD1,TGTGCCAGCAGCTTACAGGGGGCGAACACTGAAGCTTTCTTT,CASSLQGANTEAFF
TRBJ1-2,TRBV6-5,-,-,TGTGCCAGCAGTTACTCCGGAGGTCGAGGCTATGGCTACACCTTC,CASSYSGGRGYGYTF
TRBJ2-1,TRBV7-9,-,-,TGTTCCAGCAGTTCCACACCCCCCGGACTGCACAATGAGCAGTTCTTC,CSSSSTPPGLHNEQFF
TRBJ1-1,TRBV4-1,few,TRBD1,TGCGCCAGCAGCCAAGATGGGACAGTCCGACTGAACACTGAAGCTTTCTTT,CASSQDGTVRLNTEAFF
TRBJ2-5,TRBV5-6,once,-,TGTGCCAGCAGCGTCCCCCCGGGCAGGGGAGAGACCCAGTACTTC,CASSVPPGRGETQYF
TRBJ1-6,TRBV6-6,-,-,TGTGCCAGCAGGTCAGAAGTATATAATTCACCCCTCCACTTT,CASRSEVYNSPLHF
TRBJ2-1,TRBV14,-,TRBD2,TGTGCCAGCAGCCAAGACGCGGGAGGGCCTCTAAATGAGCAGTTCTTC,CASSQDAGGPLNEQFF
TRBJ2-5,TRBV11-2,-,-,TGTGCCAGCAGCCTAGTCGCGGCCCAGTACTTC,CASSLVAAQYF
TRBJ1-3,TRBV7-8,-,-,TGTGCCAGCAGCCCGACGGGGGATACCATATATTTT,CASSPTGDTIYF
TRBJ1-5,TRBV28,-,-,TGTGCCAGCAGGATGTCAGAACAGCCCCAGCATTTT,CASRMSEQPQHF
TRBJ1-1,TRBV9,-,TRBD1,TGTGCCAGCAGCGGGGACAGTTGGTCGTGGAACACTGAAGCTTTCTTT,CASSGDSWSWNTEAFF
TRBJ1-2,TRBV29-1,-,-,TGCAGCGTTGAAGATTTGGGGCTCGGAATAGGCTACACCTTC,CSVEDLGLGIGYTF
TRBJ2-3,TRBV5-1,once,-,TGCGCCAGCAGCTTGGCCGTTGGGCGCTACACAGATACGCAGTATTTT,CASSLAVGRYTDTQYF
TRBJ2-3,TRBV5-4,-,TRBD1,TGTGCCAGCAACAGGGGTAGCACAGATACGCAGTATTTT,CASNRGSTDTQYF
TRBJ2-3,TRBV5-1,-,-,TGCGCCAGCAGCTTGGGACAGACCATGGATACGCAGTATTTT,CASSLGQTMDTQYF
TRBJ2-1,TRBV6-1,-,-,TGTGCCAGCAGACGATCTGAGAGCTCCTACAATGAGCAGTTCTTC,CASRRSESSYNEQFF
TRBJ2-1,TRBV4-3,-,TRBD2,TGCGCCAGCAGCCAGTCCTCTAGCGGCAGCTCCTACAATGAGCAGTTCTTC,CASSQSSSGSSYNEQFF
TRBJ2-3,TRBV7-6,-,-,TGTGCCAGCAGCTTAAACCCAGAATCGGATACGCAGTATTTT,CASSLNPESDTQYF
TRBJ2-3,TRBV5-4,-,TRBD2,TGTGCCAGCAGCTTCCAAACCAGCGGGGGGGCCCGTGATACGCAGTATTTT,CASSFQTSGGARDTQYF
TRBJ2-5,TRBV6-5,-,TRBD2,TGTGCCAGCAGTTCTTGGACTAGCGGGCCCAAAGAGACCCAGTACTTC,CASSSWTSGPKETQYF
TRBJ2-7,TRBV9,-,-,TGTGCCAGCAGCGTAGCTACGGAGGGTTACTCCTACGAGCAGTACTTC,CASSVATEGYSYEQYF
TRBJ2-1,TRBV7-9,-,TRBD1,TGTGCCAGCAGTCCCGGACAGGGGGGTTCCTACAATGAGCAGTTCTTC,CASSPGQGGSYNEQFF
TRBJ2-7,TRBV4-3,-,TRBD1,TGCGCCAGCAGCCGGGGGACAGGGGAATACGAGCAGTACTTC,CASSRGTGEYEQYF
TRBJ2-1,TRBV27,once,-,TGTGCCAGCAGTTTATTGCGGCCTCTCTCCTACAATGAGCAGTTCTTC,CASSLLRPLSYNEQFF
TRBJ2-1,TRBV27,-,TRBD1,TGTGCCAGCGGGTGGGACAGGGGCAATGAGCAGTTCTTC,CASGWDRGNEQFF
TRBJ2-7,TRBV28,-,-,TGTGCCAGCAGTTTAATCGGGGTGTTAAGTGAGCAGTACTTC,CASSLIGVLSEQYF
TRBJ2-1,TRBV6-5,-,-,TGTGCCAGCAGTCCTCAGTCCGATGAGCAGTTCTTC,CASSPQSDEQFF
TRBJ1-5,TRBV4-2,-,-,TGTGCCAGCAGCCAGAACAGTGATCAGCCCCAGCATTTT,CASSQNSDQPQHF
TRBJ1-1,TRBV23-1,-,TRBD1,TGCGCCAGCAATGAGGGGGCCACTGAAGCTTTCTTT,CASNEGATEAFF
TRBJ2-7,TRBV10-3,-,TRBD2,TGTGCCATCAGTGGTTCGGGACTAGCGGGAAAGAGAAGTTACGAGCAGTACTTC,CAISGSGLAGKRSYEQYF
TRBJ1-2,TRBV5-4,-,TRBD1,TGTGCCAGCACCCCGTCTCCGGGACAGCACGATCCTGGCTACACCTTC,CASTPSPGQHDPGYTF
TRBJ2-1,TRBV19,-,TRBD2,TGTGCCTGCAATTGGGGACTAGCGTACAATGAGCAGTTCTTC,CACNWGLAYNEQFF
TRBJ2-3,TRBV10-1,few,TRBD2,TGCGCCAGCAGTGAGTCTTTAGCGGGGGGCCCCCTGAACTACACAGATACGCAGTATTTT,CASSESLAGGPLNYTDTQYF
TRBJ2-3,TRBV19,-,TRBD2,TGTGCCAGTAGTTTCCCCCGGACTAGCGGAAGCACAGATACGCAGTATTTT,CASSFPRTSGSTDTQYF
TRBJ1-2,TRBV6-4,once,TRBD1,TGTGCCAGCAGGCCGGGACAGGGGGACGGCTACACCTTC,CASRPGQGDGYTF
TRBJ2-3,TRBV27,-,TRBD1,TGTGCCAGCAAGGGGGCGGAAGCAGATACGCAGTATTTT,CASKGAEADTQYF
TRBJ2-7,TRBV5-1,-,TRBD2,TGCGCCAGCAGCTGGGACTCGGGGGGACCCTACGAGCAGTACTTC,CASSWDSGGPYEQYF
TRBJ2-3,TRBV5-1,once,-,TGCGCCAGCAGCTTGGTTGGGCTAGATACGCAGTATTTT,CASSLVGLDTQYF
TRBJ2-6,TRBV4-1,-,TRBD2,TGCGCCAGCAGCCAAGATCCGAGACTAGCGGGAGGACGCTCTGGGGCCAACGTCCTGACTTTC,CASSQDPRLAGGRSGANVLTF
TRBJ2-2,TRBV5-6,-,TRBD1,TGTGCCAGCAGCTTGCCTAGGACAGGGCGGACCGGGGAGCTGTTTTTT,CASSLPRTGRTGELFF
TRBJ2-3,TRBV9,-,TRBD2,TGTGCCAGCAGCGACGGACTAGCGGGAGGAGTCGCAGATACGCAGTATTTT,CASSDGLAGGVADTQYF
TRBJ2-2,TRBV5-4,once,-,TGTGCCAGCAGCCGCGATTCAGGGACCGGGGAGCTGTTTTTT,CASSRDSGTGELFF
TRBJ2-5,TRBV10-3,-,-,TGTGCCATCAGTGATAGCGGTGGACCCCAAGAGACCCAGTACTTC,CAISDSGGPQETQYF